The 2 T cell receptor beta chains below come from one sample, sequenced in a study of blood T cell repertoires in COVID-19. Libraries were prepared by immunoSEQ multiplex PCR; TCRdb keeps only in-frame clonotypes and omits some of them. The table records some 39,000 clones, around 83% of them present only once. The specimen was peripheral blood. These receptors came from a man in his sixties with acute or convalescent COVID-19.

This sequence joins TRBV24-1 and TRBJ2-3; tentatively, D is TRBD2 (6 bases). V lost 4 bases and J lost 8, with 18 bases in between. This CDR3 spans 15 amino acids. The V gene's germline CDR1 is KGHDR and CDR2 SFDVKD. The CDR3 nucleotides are TGTGCCACCAGTGACCCGGAGGGCCTTCAAGCTACGCAGTATTTT. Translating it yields CATSDPEGLQATQYF.

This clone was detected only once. The CDR3 nucleotides read TGTGCCAGCAGCGCACAACTTACAGGGGGATACGATGGCTACACCTTC. This translates into CASSAQLTGGYDGYTF. V is TRBV9 and J is TRBJ1-2; 8 nucleotides match TRBD1. Trimming removed 3 bases from V and 6 bases from J; junction bases left unmatched: 13. The CDR3 loop spans 16 amino acids. Looked up from germline, CDR1 is SGDLS and CDR2 is YYNGEE.